This record looks at one TCR beta chain sequence and its context. The entry originates in a study of blood T cells in healthy people across ages. J lost 4 bases, V lost 8 bases, and 4 bases had no gene match. The CDR3 consists of 14 residues. CDR1 is MGHRA and CDR2 is YSYEKL in the germline V gene. Primed by a sample-barcoded 5' primer and a J-beta primer mix, a second PCR proceeded for about 6 to 11 cycles. Each sample provided no less than 2.5 million CDR3-containing paired-end reads. TCRdb called the 5' RACE reads again in MiXCR, with one record for every CDR3 protein. Here the sample spans under 1,100,000 distinct CDR3 sequences, 25% being singletons. These data also featured in a second study, about T cells of mothers and their children. That paper notes: TCR recombination output is shaped by thymic selection similarly in related and unrelated pairs. Across the analysis, no persistent microchimeric T cell clones were detected.

The sequence was obtained from a girl aged 2 to 10 in good health. What was sequenced was blood. The V call is TRBV4-1, the J call TRBJ2-6; 8 nucleotides match TRBD1. The CDR3 loop reads CASSGGLGANVLTF. The CDR3 DNA reads as TGCGCCAGCTCAGGGGGCTTAGGGGCCAACGTCCTGACTTTC.